The source of this T cell receptor (beta chain) is a study of tumor and adjacent non-tumor tissue in lung cancer. Unmatched junction bases numbered 4, after V lost 4 bases and J lost 2 bases. CDR3 length: 15 amino acids. Germline CDR1 reads SGHNT; CDR2 reads YYREEE (reference sequence). RNA was extracted from bulk tissue without any cell sorting. Distant lung tissue was collected more than 3 cm away from the tumor edge. Three rounds of nested PCR, following a modified ARM-PCR protocol, produced the TCRbeta library. TCRdb independently ran MiXCR on the multiplex PCR reads; one entry per CDR3 protein. The sample includes some 100,000 distinct CDR3 sequences, 65% of them seen just once. As regards this clonotype: This sequence may be a read error, since a much larger clone differs from it by one base.

This clonotype originated in a man aged 25 to 45 with non-small cell lung cancer. Material for sequencing was distant non-tumor lung tissue. The rearrangement joins TRBV5-4 to TRBJ2-1; 9 positions match TRBD2. CDR3 region: CASSHGTSTYNEQFF. The DNA of the CDR3 is TGTGCCAGCAGCCATGGGACTAGCACCTACAATGAGCAGTTCTTC. The entire variable domain, with the rest obtained from reference TRBV5-4 and TRBJ2-1, is as follows: ETGVTQSPTHLIKTRGQQVTLRCSSQSGHNTVSWYQQALGQGPQFIFQYYREEENGRGNFPPRFSGLQFPNYSSELNVNALELDDSALYLCASSHGTSTYNEQFFGPGTRLTVL.